The 3 T cell receptor beta chains below come from one sample, sequenced in a study of T cell repertoires in cytomegalovirus infection. TCRdb reprocessed the reads with MiXCR, giving one entry per CDR3 protein. The sample gives fewer than 250,000 distinct CDR3 sequences, 9% to 15% of which show up once; approximately 1.6% is in the top ten. The sequencing sample was made of PBMCs. The receptors here all came from a human donor in good health (CMV status not recorded). Some clones in this sample may be carry-over from other donors' samples.

The CDR3 DNA reads TGTGCCAGCAGTGAATATATTCGTGGCTACACCTTC. Translation: CASSEYIRGYTF. This sequence joins TRBV25-1 and TRBJ1-2; D remains ambiguous. With 0 bases removed from V and 7 bases from J, the gap between germline ends came to 6 bases. The V gene's germline CDR1 is MGHDK and CDR2 SYGVNS. The CDR3 loop spans 12 amino acids.

Many counts were recorded for this clonotype. The rearrangement uses TRBV19 and TRBJ2-3, with 8 bases fitting TRBD1. CDR3 size: 15 residues. Germline V lookup: CDR1 LNHDA, CDR2 SQIVND (reference sequence). With 5 bases clipped from V and 2 bases from J, the junction kept 6 bases outside the gene matches. As DNA, the CDR3 is TGTGCCAGTAGTCAACAGGGGGACTTCACAGATACGCAGTATTTT. Translated, it gives CASSQQGDFTDTQYF.

Many counts were recorded for this clonotype. V and J are TRBV28 and TRBJ1-1, with D perhaps matching TRBD1 (6 bases). Germline CDR1 MDHEN, CDR2 SYDVKM. CDR3 length: 14 amino acids. V was shortened by 3 bases and J by 4 bases, with 12 bases between the two germline ends. The CDR3 here is CASSFSAGATEAFF. In DNA, the CDR3 is TGTGCCAGCAGTTTTTCAGCAGGGGCCACTGAAGCTTTCTTT.